This T cell receptor beta chain was captured by sequencing in a study of OX40 agonist ivuxolimab in advanced cancers. Sampling times: baseline, cycle 4 day 1, cycle 7 day 1. The CDR3 sequence is 15 residues long. Germline V gives CDR1 SGHRS, CDR2 YFSETQ. The V and J ends lost 4 bases and 4 bases, in that order; junction bases with no gene match: 9. Some clones are missing from TCRdb's copy, which holds only in-frame ones; the method was immunoSEQ multiplex PCR. The repertoire holds about 46,000 clones, 80% to 85% seen once, with 2.5% to 3.5% in the top ten. The chain has TRBV5-1 and TRBJ1-2; 8 bases agree with TRBD1. This receptor was obtained from an adult with an advanced solid tumor such as melanoma, head and neck, liver or kidney cancer. The sequences come from CD4+ or CD8+ T cells sorted from blood, collected in a trial of the OX40 agonist ivuxolimab. The CDR3 spells CASSQQGGPSYGYTF. The CDR3 nucleotides read TGCGCCAGCAGCCAACAGGGGGGGCCTTCCTATGGCTACACCTTC. The variable domain in full, with the rest retrieved from reference TRBV5-1 and TRBJ1-2, is KAGVTQTPRYLIKTRGQQVTLSCSPISGHRSVSWYQQTPGQGLQFLFEYFSETQRNKGNFPGRFSGRQFSNSRSEMNVSTLELGDSALYLCASSQQGGPSYGYTFGSGTRLTVV.